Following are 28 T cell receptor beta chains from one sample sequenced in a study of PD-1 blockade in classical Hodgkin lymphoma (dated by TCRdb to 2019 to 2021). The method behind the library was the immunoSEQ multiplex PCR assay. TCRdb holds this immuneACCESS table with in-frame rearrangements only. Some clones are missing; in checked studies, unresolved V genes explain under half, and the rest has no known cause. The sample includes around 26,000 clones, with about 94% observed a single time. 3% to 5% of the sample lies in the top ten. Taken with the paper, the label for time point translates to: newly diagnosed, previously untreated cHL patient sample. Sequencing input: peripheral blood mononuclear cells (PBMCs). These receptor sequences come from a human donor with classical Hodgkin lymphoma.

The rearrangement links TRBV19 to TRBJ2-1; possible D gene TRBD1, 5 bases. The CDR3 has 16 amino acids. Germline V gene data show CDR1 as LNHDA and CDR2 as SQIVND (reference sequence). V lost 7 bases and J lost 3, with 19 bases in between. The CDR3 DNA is TGTGCCAGTATGAGTTACGAAGTGGGGCGCTACAATGAGCAGTTCTTC. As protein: CASMSYEVGRYNEQFF.

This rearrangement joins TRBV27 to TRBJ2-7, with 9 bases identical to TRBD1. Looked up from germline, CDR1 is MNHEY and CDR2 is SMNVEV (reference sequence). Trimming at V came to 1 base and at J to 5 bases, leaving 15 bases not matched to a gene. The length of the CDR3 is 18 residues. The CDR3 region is CASSLFRPGQGSGDEQYF. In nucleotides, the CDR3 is TGTGCCAGCAGTTTATTTAGGCCGGGACAGGGTTCCGGAGACGAGCAGTACTTC.

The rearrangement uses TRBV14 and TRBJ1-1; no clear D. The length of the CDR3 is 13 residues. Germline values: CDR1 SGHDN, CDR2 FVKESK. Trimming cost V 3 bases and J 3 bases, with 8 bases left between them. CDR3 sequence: CASSHIVDTEAFF. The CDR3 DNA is TGTGCCAGCAGCCATATAGTTGACACTGAAGCTTTCTTT.

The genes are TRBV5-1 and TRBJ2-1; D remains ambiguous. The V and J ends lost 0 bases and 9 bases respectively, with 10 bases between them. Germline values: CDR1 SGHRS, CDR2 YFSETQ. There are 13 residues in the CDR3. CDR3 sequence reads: CASSLDFYPEQFF. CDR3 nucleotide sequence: TGCGCCAGCAGCTTGGACTTCTATCCTGAGCAGTTCTTC. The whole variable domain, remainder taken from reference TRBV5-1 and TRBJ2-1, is KAGVTQTPRYLIKTRGQQVTLSCSPISGHRSVSWYQQTPGQGLQFLFEYFSETQRNKGNFPGRFSGRQFSNSRSEMNVSTLELGDSALYLCASSLDFYPEQFFGPGTRLTVL.

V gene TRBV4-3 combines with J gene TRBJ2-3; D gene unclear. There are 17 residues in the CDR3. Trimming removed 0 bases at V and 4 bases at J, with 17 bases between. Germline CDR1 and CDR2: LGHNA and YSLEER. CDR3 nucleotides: TGCGCCAGCAGCCAAGATCTTATGGGGATTCCGCCAGATACGCAGTATTTT. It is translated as CASSQDLMGIPPDTQYF.

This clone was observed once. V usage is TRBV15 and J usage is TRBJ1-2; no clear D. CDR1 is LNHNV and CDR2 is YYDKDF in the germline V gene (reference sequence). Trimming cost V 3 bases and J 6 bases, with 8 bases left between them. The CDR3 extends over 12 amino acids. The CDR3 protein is CATSRDRNGYTF. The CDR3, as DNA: TGTGCCACCAGCAGGGATAGGAATGGCTACACCTTC.

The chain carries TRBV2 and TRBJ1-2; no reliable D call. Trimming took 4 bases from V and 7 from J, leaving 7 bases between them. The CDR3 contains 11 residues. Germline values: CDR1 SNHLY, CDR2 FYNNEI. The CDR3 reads CASSASAGYTF. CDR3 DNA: TGTGCCAGCAGTGCGTCGGCTGGCTACACCTTC.

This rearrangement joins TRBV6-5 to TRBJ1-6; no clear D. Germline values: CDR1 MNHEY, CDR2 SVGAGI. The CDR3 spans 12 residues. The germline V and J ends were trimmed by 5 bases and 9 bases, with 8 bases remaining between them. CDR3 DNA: TGTGCCAGCAGTCGCTCGGGTTCACCCCTCCACTTT. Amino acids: CASSRSGSPLHF.

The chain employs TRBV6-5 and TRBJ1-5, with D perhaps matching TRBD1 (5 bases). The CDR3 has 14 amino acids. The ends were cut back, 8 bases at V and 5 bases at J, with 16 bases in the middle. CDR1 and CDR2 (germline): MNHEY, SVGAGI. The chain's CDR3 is CASGPGRLHQPQHF. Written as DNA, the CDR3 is TGTGCCAGCGGGCCAGGGAGGTTGCATCAGCCCCAGCATTTT.

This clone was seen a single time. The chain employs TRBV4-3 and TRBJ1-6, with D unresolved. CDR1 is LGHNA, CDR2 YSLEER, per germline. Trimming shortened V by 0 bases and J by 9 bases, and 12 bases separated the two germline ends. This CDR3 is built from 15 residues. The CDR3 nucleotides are TGCGCCAGCAGCCAAGATGCCGGGTGGGGTTCACCCCTCCACTTT. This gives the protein CASSQDAGWGSPLHF.

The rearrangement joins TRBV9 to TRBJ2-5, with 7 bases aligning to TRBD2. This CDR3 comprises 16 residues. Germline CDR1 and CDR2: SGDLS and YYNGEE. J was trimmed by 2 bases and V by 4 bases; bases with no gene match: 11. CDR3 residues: CASSPHRGGGQETQYF. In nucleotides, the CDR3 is TGTGCCAGCAGCCCTCACCGGGGCGGGGGACAAGAGACCCAGTACTTC. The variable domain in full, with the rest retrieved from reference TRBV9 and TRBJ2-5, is DSGVTQTPKHLITATGQRVTLRCSPRSGDLSVYWYQQSLDQGLQFLIQYYNGEERAKGNILERFSAQQFPDLHSELNLSSLELGDSALYFCASSPHRGGGQETQYFGPGTRLLVL.

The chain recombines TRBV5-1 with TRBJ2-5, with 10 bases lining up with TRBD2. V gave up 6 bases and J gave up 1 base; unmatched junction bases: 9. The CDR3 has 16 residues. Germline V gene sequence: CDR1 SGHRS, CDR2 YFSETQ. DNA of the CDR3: TGCGCCAGCAAAACAAGGACTAGCGGACCCCAAGAGACCCAGTACTTC. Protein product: CASKTRTSGPQETQYF.

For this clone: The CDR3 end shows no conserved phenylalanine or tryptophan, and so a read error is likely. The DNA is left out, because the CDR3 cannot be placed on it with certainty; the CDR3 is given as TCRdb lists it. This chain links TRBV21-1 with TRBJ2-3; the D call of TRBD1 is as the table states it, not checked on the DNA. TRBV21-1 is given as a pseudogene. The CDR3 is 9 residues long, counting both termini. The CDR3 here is CASSKGGTG.

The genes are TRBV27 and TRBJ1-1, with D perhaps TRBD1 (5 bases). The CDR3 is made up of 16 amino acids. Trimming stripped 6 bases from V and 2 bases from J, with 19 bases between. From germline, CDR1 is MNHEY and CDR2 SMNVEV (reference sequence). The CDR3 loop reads CASRNRPKGPNTEAFF. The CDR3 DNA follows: TGTGCCAGCAGGAACAGACCAAAGGGACCCAACACTGAAGCTTTCTTT.

The CDR3 DNA is TGTGCCTGGCGGACAGGGACGTCGGGAAACACCATATATTTT. Its translation: CAWRTGTSGNTIYF. This chain links TRBV30 with TRBJ1-3; 8 nucleotides align to TRBD1. V gave up 5 bases and J gave up 4 bases; unmatched junction bases: 7. This CDR3 comprises 14 residues. From germline, CDR1 is GTSNPN and CDR2 SVGIG (reference sequence).

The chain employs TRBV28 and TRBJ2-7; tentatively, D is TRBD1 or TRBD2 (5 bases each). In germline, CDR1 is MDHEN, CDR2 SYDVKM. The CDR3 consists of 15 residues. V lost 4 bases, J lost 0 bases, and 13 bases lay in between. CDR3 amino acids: CASSSFPGGSYEQYF. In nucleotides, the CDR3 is TGTGCCAGCAGTTCGTTCCCTGGGGGCTCCTACGAGCAGTACTTC.

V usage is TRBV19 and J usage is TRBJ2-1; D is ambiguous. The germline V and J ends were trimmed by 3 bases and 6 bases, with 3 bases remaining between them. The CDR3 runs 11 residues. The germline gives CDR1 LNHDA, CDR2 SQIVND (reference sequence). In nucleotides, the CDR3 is TGTGCCAGTAGTATTTCCAATGAGCAGTTCTTC. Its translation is CASSISNEQFF.

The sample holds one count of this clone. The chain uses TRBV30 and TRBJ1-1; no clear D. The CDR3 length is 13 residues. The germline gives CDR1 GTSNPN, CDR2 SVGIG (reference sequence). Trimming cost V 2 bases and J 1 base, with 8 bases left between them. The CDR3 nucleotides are TGTGCCTGGAGTAGGTTGCCGAACACTGAAGCTTTCTTT. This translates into CAWSRLPNTEAFF. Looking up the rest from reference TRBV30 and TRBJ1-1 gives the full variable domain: SQTIHQWPATLVQPVGSPLSLECTVEGTSNPNLYWYRQAAGRGLQLLFYSVGIGQISSEVPQNLSASRPQDRQFILSSKKLLLSDSGFYLCAWSRLPNTEAFFGQGTRLTVV.

CDR3 sequence: CASSVWSSSYNEQFF. The CDR3 bases are TGTGCCAGCAGCGTATGGAGCAGCTCCTACAATGAGCAGTTCTTC. The rearrangement links TRBV9 to TRBJ2-1; D unresolved. Between the trimmed V and J ends, which lost 1 base and 0 bases, there was a span of 8 bases. This CDR3 is 15 amino acids long. Germline V gene sequence: CDR1 SGDLS, CDR2 YYNGEE.

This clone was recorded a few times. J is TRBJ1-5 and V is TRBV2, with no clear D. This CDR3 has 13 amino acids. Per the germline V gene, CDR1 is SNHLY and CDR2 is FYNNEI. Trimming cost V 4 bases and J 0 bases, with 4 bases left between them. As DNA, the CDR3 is TGTGCCAGCAGTGCCGATAGCAATCAGCCCCAGCATTTT. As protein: CASSADSNQPQHF.

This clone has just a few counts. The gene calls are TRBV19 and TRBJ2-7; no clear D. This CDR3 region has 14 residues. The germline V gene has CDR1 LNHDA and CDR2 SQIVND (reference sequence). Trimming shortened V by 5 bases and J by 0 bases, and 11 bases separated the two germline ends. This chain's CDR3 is CASSRRADSYEQYF. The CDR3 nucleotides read TGTGCCAGTAGTCGCCGGGCCGACTCCTACGAGCAGTACTTC.

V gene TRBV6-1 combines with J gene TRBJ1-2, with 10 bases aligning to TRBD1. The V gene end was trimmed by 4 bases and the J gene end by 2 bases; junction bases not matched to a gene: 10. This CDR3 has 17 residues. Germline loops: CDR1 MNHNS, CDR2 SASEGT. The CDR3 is CASSGRQGATRNYGYTF. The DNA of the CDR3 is TGTGCCAGCAGTGGACGACAGGGGGCGACGAGGAACTATGGCTACACCTTC.

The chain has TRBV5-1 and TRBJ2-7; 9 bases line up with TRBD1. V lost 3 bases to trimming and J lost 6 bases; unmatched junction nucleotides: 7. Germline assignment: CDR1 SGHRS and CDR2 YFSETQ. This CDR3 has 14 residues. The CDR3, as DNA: TGCGCCAGCAGCTGGGACAGGGACATGGGCGAGCAGTACTTC. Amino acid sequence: CASSWDRDMGEQYF.

CDR3 nucleotides: TGCGCCAGCAGCCAAGATAGAACTGGCTCCTACAATGAGCAGTTCTTC. Its protein is CASSQDRTGSYNEQFF. This sequence joins TRBV4-3 and TRBJ2-1; D uncertain. In germline, CDR1 is LGHNA, CDR2 YSLEER. The CDR3 runs to 16 residues. V gave up 0 bases and J gave up 0 bases, with 9 bases separating them.

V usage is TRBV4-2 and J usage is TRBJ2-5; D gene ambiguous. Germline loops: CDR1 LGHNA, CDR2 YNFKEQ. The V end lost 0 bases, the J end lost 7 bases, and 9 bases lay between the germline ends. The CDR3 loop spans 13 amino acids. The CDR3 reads CASSQDTWGTQYF. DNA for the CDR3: TGTGCCAGCAGCCAAGATACATGGGGGACCCAGTACTTC.

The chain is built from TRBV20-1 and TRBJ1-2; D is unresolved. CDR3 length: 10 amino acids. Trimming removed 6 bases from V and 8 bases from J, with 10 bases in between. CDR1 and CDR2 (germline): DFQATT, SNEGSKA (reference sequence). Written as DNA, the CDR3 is TGCAGTGCCGTCGACGGGGGCTACACCTTC. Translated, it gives CSAVDGGYTF.

The chain's CDR3 is CASTFRTGRQPQHF. The CDR3 DNA reads TGTGCCAGCACTTTCCGGACAGGGCGTCAGCCCCAGCATTTT. This sequence joins TRBV6-5 and TRBJ1-5; 8 bases align to TRBD1. Per the germline V gene, CDR1 is MNHEY and CDR2 is SVGAGI. V lost 7 bases, J lost 6 bases, and 8 bases stayed unmatched. The CDR3 loop spans 14 amino acids.

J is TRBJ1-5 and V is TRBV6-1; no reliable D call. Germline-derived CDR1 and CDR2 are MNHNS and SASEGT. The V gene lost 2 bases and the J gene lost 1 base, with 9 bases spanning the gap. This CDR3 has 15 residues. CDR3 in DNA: TGTGCCAGCAGTGAACAACCGGAGAGCAATCAGCCCCAGCATTTT. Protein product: CASSEQPESNQPQHF.